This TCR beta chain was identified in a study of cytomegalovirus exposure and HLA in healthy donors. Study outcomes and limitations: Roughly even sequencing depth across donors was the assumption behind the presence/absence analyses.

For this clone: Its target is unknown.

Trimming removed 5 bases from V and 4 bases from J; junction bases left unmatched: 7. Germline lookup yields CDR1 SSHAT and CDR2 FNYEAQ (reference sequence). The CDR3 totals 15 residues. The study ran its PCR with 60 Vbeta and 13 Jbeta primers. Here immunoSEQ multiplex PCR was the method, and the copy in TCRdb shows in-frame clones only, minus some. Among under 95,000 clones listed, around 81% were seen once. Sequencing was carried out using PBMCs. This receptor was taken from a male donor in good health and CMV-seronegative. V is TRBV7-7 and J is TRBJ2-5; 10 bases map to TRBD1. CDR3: CASSHDRGLGETQYF. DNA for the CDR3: TGTGCCAGCAGCCACGACAGGGGGCTAGGAGAGACCCAGTACTTC.